The source of this T cell receptor beta chain is a study of blood T cell repertoires in COVID-19. Across the study: The origin of the acute and convalescent COVID-19 samples was the United States, Italy and Spain. Sources were T cells, B-cell-depleted T cells, or PBMCs; the material itself was cDNA or gDNA.

Under the authors' procedure: Reference gene primer amplification gave estimated nucleated cell counts. Libraries were prepared by immunoSEQ multiplex PCR; TCRdb keeps only in-frame clonotypes and omits some of them. V, J and clone size reflect that table, while D and trimming were determined from the DNA. The sample holds tens of thousands of clones, roughly 80% seen once. Sequencing was carried out using peripheral blood. The sequence was collected from a human donor in a cohort sampled during active COVID-19.

Here the CDR3 reads CASTEGPGLISPLHF. In DNA, the CDR3 is TGTGCCAGCACCGAGGGTCCAGGACTGATTTCACCCCTCCACTTT. The V call is TRBV6-5, the J call TRBJ1-6; D is unclear. CDR1 and CDR2 (germline): MNHEY, SVGAGI. Trimming took off 7 bases at V and 9 bases at J, with 19 bases between the two ends. This CDR3 has 15 residues.